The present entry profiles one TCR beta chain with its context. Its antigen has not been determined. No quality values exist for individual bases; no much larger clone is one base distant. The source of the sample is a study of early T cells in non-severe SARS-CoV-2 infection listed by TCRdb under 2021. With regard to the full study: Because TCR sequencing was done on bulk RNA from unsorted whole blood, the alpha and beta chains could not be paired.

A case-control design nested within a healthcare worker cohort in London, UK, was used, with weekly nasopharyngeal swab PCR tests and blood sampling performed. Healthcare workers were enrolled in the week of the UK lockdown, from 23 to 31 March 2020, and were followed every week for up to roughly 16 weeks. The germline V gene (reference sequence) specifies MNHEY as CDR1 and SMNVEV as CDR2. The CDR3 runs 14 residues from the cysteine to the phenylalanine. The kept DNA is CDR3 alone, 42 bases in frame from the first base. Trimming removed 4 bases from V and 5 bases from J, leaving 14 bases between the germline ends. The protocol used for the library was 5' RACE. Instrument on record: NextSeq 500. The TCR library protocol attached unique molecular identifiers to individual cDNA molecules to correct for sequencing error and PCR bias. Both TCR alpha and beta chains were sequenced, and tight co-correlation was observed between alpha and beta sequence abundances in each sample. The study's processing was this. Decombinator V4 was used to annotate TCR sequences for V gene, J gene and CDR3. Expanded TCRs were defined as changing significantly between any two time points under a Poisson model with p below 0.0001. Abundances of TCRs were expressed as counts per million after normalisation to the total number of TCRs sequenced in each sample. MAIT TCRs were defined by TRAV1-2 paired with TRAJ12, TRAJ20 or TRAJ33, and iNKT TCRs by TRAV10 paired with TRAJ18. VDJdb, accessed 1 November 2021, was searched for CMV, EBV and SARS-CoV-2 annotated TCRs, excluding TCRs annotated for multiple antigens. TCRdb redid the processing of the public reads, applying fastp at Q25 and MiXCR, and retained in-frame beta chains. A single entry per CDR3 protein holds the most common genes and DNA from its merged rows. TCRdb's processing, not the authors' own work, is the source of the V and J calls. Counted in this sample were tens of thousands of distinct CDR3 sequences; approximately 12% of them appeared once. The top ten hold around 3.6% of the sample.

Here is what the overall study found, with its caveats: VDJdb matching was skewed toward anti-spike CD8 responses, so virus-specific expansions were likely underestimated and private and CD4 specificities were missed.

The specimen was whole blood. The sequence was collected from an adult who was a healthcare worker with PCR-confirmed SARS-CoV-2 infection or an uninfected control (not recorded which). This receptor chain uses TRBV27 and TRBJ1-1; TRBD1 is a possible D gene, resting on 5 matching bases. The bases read TGTGCCAGCAGTTACGGGGGGAGTGGAACTGAAGCTTTCTTT. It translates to CASSYGGSGTEAFF.